Each of the 16 T cell receptor beta chains below was sequenced from the same sample in a study of blood T cells in healthy people across ages. A second PCR of 7 to 11 cycles used a sample-barcoded 5' primer and a J-beta primer mix. MiXCR, applied by TCRdb to the 5' RACE reads, yields one record per CDR3 protein. This table has about 1.8 million distinct CDR3 sequences, 49% appearing once. Sequenced material: blood. Source of these receptors: a woman between 40 and 50 years old in good health.

J is TRBJ1-6 and V is TRBV6-5; D remains ambiguous. V was pared by 2 bases and J by 0 bases, with 8 bases between. Germline V CDR1 and CDR2: MNHEY, SVGAGI. The CDR3 runs to 16 residues. CDR3 loop: CASSYAESSYNSPLHF. The CDR3 DNA is TGTGCCAGCAGTTACGCCGAAAGCTCCTATAATTCACCCCTCCACTTT.

This clonotype showed up many times. This chain connects TRBV9 to TRBJ2-7; TRBD2 agrees at 13 bases. This CDR3 has 15 amino acids. The junction had 4 bases not matched to a gene; V was cut back by 4 bases and J by 3 bases. CDR1 is SGDLS and CDR2 is YYNGEE in the germline V gene. The CDR3 bases are TGTGCCAGCAGCTCGGGACTAGCGGGGAACTACGAGCAGTACTTC. Its protein product is CASSSGLAGNYEQYF.

This clonotype appeared a single time. The V gene is TRBV6-5, the J gene TRBJ1-6, with 7 bases aligning to TRBD1. The junction had 7 bases not matched to a gene; V was cut back by 2 bases and J by 6 bases. The CDR3 is made up of 16 amino acids. In germline, CDR1 is MNHEY, CDR2 SVGAGI. Written as DNA, the CDR3 is TGTGCCAGCAGTTACAGCCCGGGACAGCGTAATTCACCCCTCCACTTT. Protein sequence: CASSYSPGQRNSPLHF.

A single count supports this clonotype. The CDR3 here is CSARASSTDTQYF. The CDR3 DNA follows: TGCAGTGCCCGCGCCAGTAGCACAGATACGCAGTATTTT. The chain is built from TRBV20-1 and TRBJ2-3; D unresolved. V shed 6 bases and J shed 0 bases, with 10 bases lying between them. Germline CDR1 and CDR2: DFQATT and SNEGSKA (reference sequence). The CDR3 covers 13 residues.

The gene calls are TRBV5-1 and TRBJ2-7; D remains ambiguous. The germline V and J ends were trimmed by 4 bases and 2 bases, with 13 bases remaining between them. CDR1 and CDR2 from the germline V gene are SGHRS and YFSETQ. The CDR3 length is 14 residues. The CDR3, as DNA: TGCGCCAGCAGCCCAGGCGGCGAAGCCTACGAGCAGTACTTC. This encodes CASSPGGEAYEQYF. The variable domain in full, completed from reference TRBV5-1 and TRBJ2-7, reads KAGVTQTPRYLIKTRGQQVTLSCSPISGHRSVSWYQQTPGQGLQFLFEYFSETQRNKGNFPGRFSGRQFSNSRSEMNVSTLELGDSALYLCASSPGGEAYEQYFGPGTRLTVT.

The chain uses TRBV6-2 or TRBV6-3 and TRBJ2-2, with D uncertain. The V end was cut by 6 bases, the J end by 6 bases, with 5 bases between. The CDR3 spans 11 residues. CDR1 MNHEY and CDR2 SVGEGT come from the germline V gene. For the CDR3, the DNA is TGTGCCAGCAGGTTGGCCGGGGAGCTGTTTTTT. Its protein is CASRLAGELFF.

This clonotype has a single count. This sequence joins TRBV28 and TRBJ2-1; a weak D match, TRBD2 (6 bases). V lost 3 bases and J 10 bases, leaving 19 bases between the germline ends. The V gene's germline CDR1 is MDHEN and CDR2 SYDVKM. The CDR3 totals 15 residues. The CDR3 protein is CASSFPGLRAGEQFF. CDR3 bases: TGTGCCAGCAGTTTTCCGGGACTTAGGGCTGGAGAGCAGTTCTTC.

CDR3 in DNA: TGTGCCAGCAACCAACCCGGGACAGGGGGCGCAAATGCTGAAGCTTTCTTT. Its translation is CASNQPGTGGANAEAFF. This chain joins TRBV7-2 and TRBJ1-1, with TRBD1 identical over 12 bases. CDR3 length: 17 residues. The germline gives CDR1 SGHTA, CDR2 FQGNSA. The junction had 15 bases not matched to a gene; V was cut back by 7 bases and J by 6 bases.

As to this clonotype: The junction and the germline gene differ at one end; a read error may be behind it. This chain links TRBV5-1 with TRBJ2-5; 8 positions agree with TRBD1. Germline CDR1 SGHRS, CDR2 YFSETQ. CDR3 size: 17 residues. The CDR3 loop is CASSPAVGTGYQEIQYF. In DNA, the CDR3 is TGCGCCAGCAGCCCTGCCGTTGGGACAGGCTACCAAGAGATCCAGTACTTC. Together with reference TRBV5-1 and TRBJ2-5, the CDR3 gives the full variable domain: KAGVTQTPRYLIKTRGQQVTLSCSPISGHRSVSWYQQTPGQGLQFLFEYFSETQRNKGNFPGRFSGRQFSNSRSEMNVSTLELGDSALYLCASSPAVGTGYQEIQYFGPGTRLLVL.

The chain uses TRBV6-5 and TRBJ2-5; D is possibly TRBD2 (7 bases). Germline V gene data show CDR1 as MNHEY and CDR2 as SVGAGI. This CDR3 has 18 residues. V lost 2 bases and J lost 3, with 22 bases in between. CDR3 sequence: CASSYRGAGEGLEETQYF. DNA for the CDR3: TGTGCCAGCAGTTACAGGGGGGCGGGGGAAGGGCTAGAAGAGACCCAGTACTTC.

There are a few counts of this clonotype. The rearrangement uses TRBV25-1 and TRBJ1-2; maybe TRBD1 (5 bases). V was cut by 3 bases and J by 4 bases, with 12 bases left in between. The CDR3 is made up of 14 amino acids. The germline V gene encodes CDR1 MGHDK and CDR2 SYGVNS. The DNA of the CDR3 is TGTGCCAGCAGTGACCCGGGACTGCTCTATGGCTACACCTTC. It codes for CASSDPGLLYGYTF.

This chain joins TRBV6-2 or TRBV6-3 and TRBJ2-1, with D possibly matching TRBD2 (5 bases). The germline gives CDR1 MNHEY, CDR2 SVGEGT. This CDR3 spans 18 amino acids. With 0 bases removed from V and 2 bases from J, the gap between germline ends came to 17 bases. The DNA for the CDR3 is TGTGCCAGCAGTTACTCGAATGAGGCCCGGAGGACCTACAATGAGCAGTTCTTC. This gives the protein CASSYSNEARRTYNEQFF.

The chain is built from TRBV29-1 and TRBJ2-5; the match to TRBD2 covers 8 bases. Germline-derived CDR1 and CDR2 are SQVTM and ANQGSEA. This CDR3 contains 14 residues. J lost 2 bases, V lost 5 bases, and 7 bases had no gene match. The CDR3 sequence is CSVPPSSGQETQYF. The CDR3 DNA reads TGCAGCGTTCCACCTTCTAGCGGGCAAGAGACCCAGTACTTC.

This clonotype has at least ten counts. CDR3 DNA sequence: TGTGCCAGCAGCTCGGACTTTACCCAGTACTTC. The encoded protein is CASSSDFTQYF. This chain connects TRBV28 to TRBJ2-7, with D maybe TRBD2 (5 bases). The CDR3 totals 11 residues. The V end lost 6 bases, the J end lost 10 bases, and 13 bases lay between the germline ends. CDR1 MDHEN and CDR2 SYDVKM come from the germline V gene.

In its sample, this clonotype was seen a few times. The chain uses TRBV29-1 and TRBJ1-2; D is ambiguous. The CDR3 is made up of 11 amino acids. The V end lost 8 bases, the J end lost 7 bases, and 14 bases lay between the germline ends. CDR1 is SQVTM and CDR2 is ANQGSEA in the germline V gene. Here the CDR3 DNA reads TGCAGCATTCTAGGCGTTACTGGCTACACCTTC. Translated: CSILGVTGYTF.

The gene calls are TRBV29-1 and TRBJ1-2, with D possibly matching TRBD1 (6 bases). Looked up from germline, CDR1 is SQVTM and CDR2 is ANQGSEA. The V end was cut by 6 bases, the J end by 8 bases, with 16 bases between. The CDR3 runs 12 residues. The CDR3 bases are TGCAGCGTCTCCACAGGGAGGCGAGGCTACACCTTC. This gives the protein CSVSTGRRGYTF.